Detailed here is one T cell receptor (beta chain). These data come from a study of blood T cell repertoires in COVID-19. Study at large: Samples of COVID-19 (acute and convalescent) were obtained from the United States, Italy and Spain. T cells, B-cell-depleted T cells, or PBMCs supplied cDNA or gDNA.

The V gene's germline CDR1 is SGHDT and CDR2 YYEEEE. V was shortened by 0 bases and J by 7 bases, with 8 bases between the two germline ends. This CDR3 spans 12 amino acids. Original data processing: Reference gene primer amplification gave estimated nucleated cell counts. This table comes from immunoSEQ multiplex PCR, and its TCRdb copy is limited to in-frame clones, with some not included. Clone size and V and J calls were adopted from that table, with D and trimming inferred from the DNA. The top ten clones hold about 4.2% of a sample with some 150,000 clones, roughly nine tenths of them seen once.

The rearrangement uses TRBV5-6 and TRBJ2-7; D unresolved. This clonotype was sampled from a woman aged 55-69 years with active or convalescent COVID-19. The sample taken for sequencing was peripheral blood. DNA of the CDR3: TGTGCCAGCAGCTTGGCACCCGGGGAGCAGTACTTC. This codes for CASSLAPGEQYF.